The sequence of this T cell receptor beta chain was determined in a study of T cells in Graves' hyperthyroidism and ophthalmopathy. This clonotype was seen a handful of times. Its specificity is not known. General study results and limits: Ophthalmopathy was identified by the model a median approximately 6.9 months ahead of onset.

Amplification of TCR beta CDR3 regions used RNA as the template. An initial round of RT-PCR targeting the TCR CDR3 relied on the HTBI primer set. In TCRdb, the multiplex PCR reads were re-called with MiXCR into one record per CDR3 protein. The sample gives approximately 560,000 distinct CDR3 sequences, roughly 46% of which show up once; roughly 8.2% is in the top ten. Germline assignment: CDR1 SGHRS and CDR2 YFSETQ. Trimming took off 9 bases at V and 5 bases at J, with 17 bases between the two ends. The CDR3 extends over 13 amino acids. This TCR derives from a woman aged 18-29 years with Graves' hyperthyroidism. This rearrangement joins TRBV5-1 to TRBJ2-5; weak D call: TRBD1 (6 bases). Material for sequencing was peripheral blood or thyroid tissue (not recorded which). This CDR3 reads CATKGGDEETQYF. The CDR3 DNA reads as TGCGCCACAAAAGGGGGAGATGAGGAGACCCAGTACTTC.